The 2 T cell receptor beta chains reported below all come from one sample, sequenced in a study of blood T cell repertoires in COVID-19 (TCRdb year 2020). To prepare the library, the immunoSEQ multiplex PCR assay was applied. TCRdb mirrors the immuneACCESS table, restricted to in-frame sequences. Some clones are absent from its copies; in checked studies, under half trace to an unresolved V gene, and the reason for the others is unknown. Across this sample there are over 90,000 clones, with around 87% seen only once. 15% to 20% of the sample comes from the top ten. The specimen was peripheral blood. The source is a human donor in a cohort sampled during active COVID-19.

CDR3 region: CASSSRTGRRQTNYGYTF. CDR3 in DNA: TGTGCCAGCAGCTCAAGGACAGGGCGCCGACAAACTAACTATGGCTACACCTTC. V is TRBV9 and J is TRBJ1-2, with 8 bases fitting TRBD1. With V trimmed by 4 bases and J by 0 bases, 14 bases remained unmatched. Germline V CDR1 and CDR2: SGDLS, YYNGEE. The CDR3 spans 18 residues.

The CDR3 bases are TGTGCCAGCAGTGAAGGGATCCGGGACAGAAGGACCTACGAGCAGTACTTC. It encodes CASSEGIRDRRTYEQYF. The V and J genes are TRBV6-1 and TRBJ2-7; 7 nucleotides match TRBD1. The CDR3 has 17 amino acids. With 1 base clipped from V and 2 bases from J, the junction kept 11 bases outside the gene matches. CDR1 and CDR2 from the germline V gene are MNHNS and SASEGT.